What follows are 8 T cell receptor beta chains derived from one specimen sequenced in a study of T cells in Graves' hyperthyroidism and ophthalmopathy. RNA transcripts gave rise to amplified TCR beta CDR3 regions. Initially, a first-round RT-PCR of the TCR CDR3 employed the HTBI primer set. TCRdb called the multiplex PCR reads again in MiXCR, with one record for every CDR3 protein. The sample records some 770,000 distinct CDR3 sequences, about 16% being singletons. Sequencing input: blood. Every receptor here comes from a man younger than 35 with Graves' hyperthyroidism.

Only a few counts were recorded for this clonotype. The rearrangement joins TRBV13 to TRBJ2-2; D is unresolved. CDR1 is PRHDT and CDR2 is FYEKMQ in the germline V gene (reference sequence). The CDR3 sequence is 14 residues long. Deletions cut 0 bases from V and 13 bases from J, with 15 bases between. The CDR3 is CASSLGAAVSGLFF. CDR3 coding DNA: TGTGCCAGCAGCTTAGGGGCAGCCGTTTCCGGGCTGTTTTTT.

The rearrangement joins TRBV5-4 to TRBJ2-2; a weak D match, TRBD2 (5 bases). V was clipped by 0 bases and J by 6 bases, with 9 bases between them. The germline V gene encodes CDR1 SGHNT and CDR2 YYREEE (reference sequence). This CDR3 region has 14 residues. Written as DNA, the CDR3 is TGTGCCAGCAGCTTGGTAGCGCAGGCCGGGGAGCTGTTTTTT. Translation: CASSLVAQAGELFF. The full variable domain, in which reference TRBV5-4 and TRBJ2-2 provide the parts outside the CDR3, is ETGVTQSPTHLIKTRGQQVTLRCSSQSGHNTVSWYQQALGQGPQFIFQYYREEENGRGNFPPRFSGLQFPNYSSELNVNALELDDSALYLCASSLVAQAGELFFGEGSRLTVL.

This clonotype appeared a few times. The DNA for the CDR3 is TGTGCCAGCAGTGAAGCGCTTCTGGGATCCTACAATGAGCAGTTCTTC. As protein: CASSEALLGSYNEQFF. V and J are TRBV2 and TRBJ2-1, with D unclear. Between the trimmed V and J ends, which lost 0 bases and 1 base, there was a span of 10 bases. There are 16 residues in the CDR3. CDR1 and CDR2 (germline): SNHLY, FYNNEI. The full variable domain, with the rest looked up from reference TRBV2 and TRBJ2-1, is EPEVTQTPSHQVTQMGQEVILRCVPISNHLYFYWYRQILGQKVEFLVSFYNNEISEKSEIFDDQFSVERPDGSNFTLKIRSTKLEDSAMYFCASSEALLGSYNEQFFGPGTRLTVL.

The rearrangement joins TRBV5-1 to TRBJ2-5, with 9 bases aligning to TRBD2. V lost 0 bases and J lost 4; bases outside the gene matches: 4. There are 15 residues in the CDR3. The germline CDR1 and CDR2 sequences are SGHRS and YFSETQ. CDR3 protein: CASSLVLAGTETQYF. The CDR3 coding sequence is TGCGCCAGCAGCTTGGTGCTAGCGGGGACAGAGACCCAGTACTTC.

This clonotype was detected ten times or more. The rearrangement joins TRBV7-3 to TRBJ2-3; weak D call: TRBD2 (6 bases). CDR1 and CDR2 from the germline V gene are SGHTA and FQGTGA. The length of the CDR3 is 14 residues. V was cut by 3 bases and J by 1 base, with 8 bases left in between. The CDR3 here is CASSFGSGTDTQYF. CDR3 nucleotides: TGTGCCAGCAGCTTCGGGAGTGGCACAGATACGCAGTATTTT. The full variable domain, in which reference TRBV7-3 and TRBJ2-3 provide the parts outside the CDR3, is GAGVSQTPSNKVTEKGKYVELRCDPISGHTALYWYRQSLGQGPEFLIYFQGTGAADDSGLPNDRFFAVRPEGSVSTLKIQRTERGDSAVYLCASSFGSGTDTQYFGPGTRLTVL.

This clonotype was seen ten or more times. This rearrangement joins TRBV29-1 to TRBJ2-7, with TRBD2 as a possible D gene (5 bases). This CDR3 comprises 14 residues. V gave up 1 base and J gave up 2 bases, with 12 bases separating them. Germline V CDR1 and CDR2: SQVTM, ANQGSEA. CDR3 coding DNA: TGCAGCGTTGAAGGCGGTACCGGGGCCTACGAGCAGTACTTC. It encodes CSVEGGTGAYEQYF.

V gene TRBV4-3 combines with J gene TRBJ2-5; perhaps D is TRBD1 or TRBD2 (5 bases each). Trimming removed 0 bases at V and 4 bases at J, with 12 bases between. This CDR3 is 15 amino acids long. Germline V gene lookup returns CDR1 LGHNA and CDR2 YSLEER. The chain's CDR3 is CASSQDSGRRETQYF. The CDR3 nucleotides are TGCGCCAGCAGCCAAGACTCAGGGAGAAGAGAGACCCAGTACTTC.

This clonotype was observed a handful of times. V is TRBV16 and J is TRBJ2-7, with D possibly being TRBD1 (7 bases). CDR1 KGHSY and CDR2 FQNENV come from the germline V gene. The CDR3 runs to 14 residues. Trimming removed 2 bases from V and 5 bases from J, with 13 bases in between. The CDR3 loop is CASSQGGGADEQYF. CDR3 nucleotides: TGTGCCAGCAGCCAAGGAGGGGGCGCTGACGAGCAGTACTTC.